This TCR beta chain came from a study of cytotoxic CD8 clonotypes in ibrutinib-treated CLL. Turning to the study itself: The group held 11 relapsed/refractory and fewer than 16 treatment-naive patients, with 17 IGHV unmutated. The sample average was 255,043 productive templates and 85,000 to 95,000 productive rearrangements.

Depths of 1 in 200,000 to 1 in 1 million T cells were the sequencing target. Here immunoSEQ multiplex PCR was the method, and the copy in TCRdb shows in-frame clones only, minus some. The sample shows 200,000 to 250,000 clones, more than 70% of them seen only once. Trimming shortened V by 6 bases and J by 4 bases, and 25 bases separated the two germline ends. Per the germline V gene, CDR1 is SGHAT and CDR2 is FQNNGV. This CDR3 has 18 residues. The sample in question was PBMCs, obtained after 12 months of ibrutinib treatment. The clonotype comes from a human donor with chronic lymphocytic leukemia. The chain couples TRBV11-2 to TRBJ1-3, with D perhaps matching TRBD1 (6 bases). The CDR3 protein is CASRDPTGKTGGGNTIYF. The CDR3 DNA follows: TGTGCCAGCAGGGACCCAACAGGGAAGACAGGAGGAGGAAACACCATATATTTT.